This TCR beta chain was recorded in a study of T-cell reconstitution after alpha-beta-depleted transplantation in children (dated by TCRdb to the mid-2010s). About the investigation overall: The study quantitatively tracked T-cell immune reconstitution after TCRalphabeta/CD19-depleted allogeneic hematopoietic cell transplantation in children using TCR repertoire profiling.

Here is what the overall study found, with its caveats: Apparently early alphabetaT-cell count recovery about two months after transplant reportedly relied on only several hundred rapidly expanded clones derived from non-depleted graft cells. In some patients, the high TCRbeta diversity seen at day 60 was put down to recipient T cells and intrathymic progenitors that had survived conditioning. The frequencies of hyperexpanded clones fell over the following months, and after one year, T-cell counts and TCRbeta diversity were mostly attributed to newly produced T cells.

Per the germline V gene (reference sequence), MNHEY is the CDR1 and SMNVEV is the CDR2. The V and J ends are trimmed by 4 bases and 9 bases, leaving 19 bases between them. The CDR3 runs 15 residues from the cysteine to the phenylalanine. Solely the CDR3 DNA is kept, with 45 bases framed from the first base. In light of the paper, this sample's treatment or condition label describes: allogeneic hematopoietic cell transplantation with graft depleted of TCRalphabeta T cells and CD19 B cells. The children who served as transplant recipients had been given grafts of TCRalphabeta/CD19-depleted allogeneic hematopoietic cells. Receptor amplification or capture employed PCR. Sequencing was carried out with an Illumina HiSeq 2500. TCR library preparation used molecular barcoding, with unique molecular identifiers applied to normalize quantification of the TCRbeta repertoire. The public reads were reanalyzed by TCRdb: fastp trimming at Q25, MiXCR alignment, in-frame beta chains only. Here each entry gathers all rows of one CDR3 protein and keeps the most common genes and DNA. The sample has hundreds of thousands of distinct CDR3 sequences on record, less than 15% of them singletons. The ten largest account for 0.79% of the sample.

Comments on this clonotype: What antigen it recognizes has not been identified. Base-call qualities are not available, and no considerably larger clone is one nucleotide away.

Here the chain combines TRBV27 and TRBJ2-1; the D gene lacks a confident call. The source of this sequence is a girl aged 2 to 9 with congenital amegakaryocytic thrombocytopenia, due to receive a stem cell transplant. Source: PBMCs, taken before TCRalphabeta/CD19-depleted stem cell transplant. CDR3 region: CASSSRQPLLSEQFF. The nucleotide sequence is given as TGTGCCAGCAGTTCTCGGCAGCCATTGCTGAGTGAGCAGTTCTTC.